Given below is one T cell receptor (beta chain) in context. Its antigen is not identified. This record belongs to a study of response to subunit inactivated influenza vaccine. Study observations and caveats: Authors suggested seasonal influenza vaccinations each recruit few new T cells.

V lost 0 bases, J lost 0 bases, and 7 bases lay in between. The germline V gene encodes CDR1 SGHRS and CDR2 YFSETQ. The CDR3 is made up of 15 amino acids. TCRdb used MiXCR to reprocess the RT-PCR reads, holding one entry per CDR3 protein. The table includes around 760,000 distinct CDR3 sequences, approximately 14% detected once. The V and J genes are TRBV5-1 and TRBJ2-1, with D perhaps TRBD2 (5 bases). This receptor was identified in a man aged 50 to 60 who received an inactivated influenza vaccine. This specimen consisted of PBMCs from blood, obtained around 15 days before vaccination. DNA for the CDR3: TGCGCCAGCAGCTTGGTAGAGGGCTCCTACAATGAGCAGTTCTTC. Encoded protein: CASSLVEGSYNEQFF.